This T cell receptor beta chain was observed in a study of T cells in Graves' hyperthyroidism and ophthalmopathy. Amplified TCR beta CDR3 regions derived from RNA transcripts. The HTBI set primed first-round TCR CDR3 RT-PCR. TCRdb re-analysed the multiplex PCR reads in MiXCR, keeping a single row per CDR3 protein. The sample shows more than 500,000 distinct CDR3 sequences, 15% to 20% of them seen only once. Many counts were recorded for this clonotype. The CDR3 contains 16 residues. J gave up 0 bases and V 5 bases, and 4 bases lay outside the gene matches. CDR1 is SGHAT, CDR2 FQNNGV, per germline. Uncontrolled infection, other autoimmune disease, pregnancy or lactation disqualified patients from enrolment.

The chain employs TRBV11-2 and TRBJ2-1, with 10 bases identical to TRBD2. This TCR came from a woman in her twenties or thirties with Graves' ophthalmopathy. The specimen was blood. CDR3 DNA sequence: TGTGCCAGCAGCCACCGACTAGCGGGCTCCTACAATGAGCAGTTCTTC. Translated, it gives CASSHRLAGSYNEQFF.